The T cell receptor beta chain under discussion was sequenced for a study of blood T cell repertoires in COVID-19 (dated by TCRdb to the early 2020s). General notes on the study: The collaborator samples originated in the United States, Italy and Spain and spanned the acute and convalescent phases of COVID-19. The prospective study material was composed of cDNA or gDNA derived from T cells, B-cell-depleted T cells, or PBMCs. Deeply sampled blood TCRbeta repertoires from subjects exposed to, actively infected with, or recovered from COVID-19 were included in the dataset. The repertoires were made available in a free public database intended to serve as a resource for research on the immune response to SARS-CoV-2. The samples were drawn from two sources: the first 160 participants of the ongoing ImmuneRACE study, and 1,000 to 1,500 subjects contributed by 6 global collaborators. The sample metadata nearly always contained a de-identified subject ID, COVID-19 status, age in years and sex. Where HLA class I and class II types were available, the types were taken from metadata supplied by the sample provider, not from assay-based typing.

Whole blood was collected in K2EDTA tubes by collaborating institutions according to the institutions' own protocols. For TCRbeta analysis, collaborator samples were shipped as frozen whole blood, as isolated PBMCs, or as DNA extracted from either sample type. Overall study outcomes, separate from this receptor: Clinical and demographic metadata were provided uncurated, with the amount varying by source and participant.

TCRbeta CDR3 regions were amplified from genomic DNA using the immunoSEQ Assay, a bias-controlled multiplex PCR. The paper's data handling went like this. Nucleated cell counts per sample were estimated from amplification of reference gene primers within the assay. Sequence reads were collapsed and filtered to measure the absolute abundance of every unique TCRbeta CDR3 rearrangement. Productive Simpson clonality was computed per sample as the square root of Simpson's diversity index over productive rearrangements. TCRdb's version of the immuneACCESS table is confined to in-frame rearrangements and falls short of the full clone set. An unresolved V gene accounts for under half of the shortfall where checked; the remainder is of unknown origin. The V and J calls and clone size are taken from that table; D and trimming were inferred from the DNA. The sample yields 200,000 to 250,000 clones; just under 85% were counted once. The ten largest make up just under 6.5% of the sample.

As regards this clone: Its antigen is unknown. No per-base quality is available; no much larger clone lies one base away.

The junction shows trimming of 5 bases on V and 2 bases on J, plus 11 bases between the germline ends. CDR1 SGHRS and CDR2 YFSETQ were looked up in the germline V gene. Measured from the cysteine to the phenylalanine, the CDR3 is 14 residues long. Just the 42-base CDR3 DNA is kept, in frame starting at base 1. This receptor was identified in a woman aged 60-75 years with active or convalescent COVID-19. Sequencing input: peripheral blood. This receptor chain uses TRBV5-1 and TRBJ1-3; the D gene identity is not certain. DNA sequence: TGCGCCAGCAGTCTCGGTAGCGCTGGAAACACCATATATTTT. Its translation is CASSLGSAGNTIYF.